The rows below give T cell receptor beta chains drawn from one sample of a study of CD8 T cells in ankylosing spondylitis. MiXCR, applied by TCRdb to the 5' RACE reads, yields one record per CDR3 protein. The sample yields some 250,000 distinct CDR3 sequences, about 24% seen once. The sequencing input was blood, either unsorted or a sorted T cell fraction (not recorded which). The receptors were sampled from a male donor with ankylosing spondylitis or in good health (not recorded which). The conserved cysteine and the conserved F or W are not part of the CDR3 here. The listing skips clone size in some rows; elsewhere it reads once, few, many or a size class.

v_call,j_call,clone_size,cdr3_aa
TRBV20-1,TRBJ2-3,-,SANIWGAVADTQY
TRBV5-5,TRBJ1-6,many,ASSLAHRVGSPLH
TRBV5-5,TRBJ2-1,once,ASRRLAANEQF
TRBV7-8,TRBJ2-1,-,ASRTGLNNEQF
TRBV6-1,TRBJ2-1,few,ASNRGGGLYNEQF
TRBV20-1,TRBJ1-2,-,SARESKGILYGYT
TRBV18,TRBJ2-3,-,ASSPRALGTDTQY
TRBV12-3/TRBV12-4,TRBJ2-4,many,ASSARQGNIQY
TRBV12-3/TRBV12-4,TRBJ2-3,-,ASSLWTSNADTQY
TRBV20-1,TRBJ1-4,-,SAEITLGEKLF
TRBV20-1,TRBJ2-7,-,SAMPGGGTYEQY
TRBV5-1,TRBJ2-6,many,ASSLVVANVLT
TRBV10-3,TRBJ2-3,many,AIRGGSGGRTDTQY
TRBV10-2,TRBJ2-3,few,ASSLWGARDTQY
TRBV12-3/TRBV12-4,TRBJ1-6,many,ASSPSGKGAEGSPLH
TRBV12-3/TRBV12-4,TRBJ1-5,-,ASSLRRGPQH
TRBV10-3,TRBJ2-1,many,AISWDSSYNEQF
TRBV12-3/TRBV12-4,TRBJ2-3,-,ASSFGTSPTFADTQY
TRBV28,TRBJ2-7,-,ASSSGGEGEQY
TRBV20-1,TRBJ2-5,-,SARESVKQETQY
TRBV6-5,TRBJ2-7,-,ASSYSYSKVGEQY
TRBV11-2,TRBJ1-1,many,ASSLGRGQRNTEAF
TRBV6-2/TRBV6-3,TRBJ1-1,few,ASSYPQGGQAWNTEAF
TRBV5-5,TRBJ2-1,-,ASSAAGRYEQF
TRBV10-1,TRBJ2-7,-,ASSESLVRYEQY
TRBV2,TRBJ1-2,many,ASRADARAVGYT
TRBV6-1,TRBJ2-7,many,ATRTGMTYEQY
TRBV12-3/TRBV12-4,TRBJ2-1,few,ASSAGAHYNEQF
TRBV10-3,TRBJ2-3,few,AISAQDYLGTDTQY
TRBV20-1,TRBJ2-1,few,SARATGGFEKF
TRBV12-3/TRBV12-4,TRBJ1-6,-,ASTILGLGSPLH
TRBV7-9,TRBJ2-7,many,ASRPGGISSYEQY
TRBV20-1,TRBJ1-5,many,SAQAEWPQH
TRBV29-1,TRBJ1-4,many,SVGLRGSREKLF
TRBV20-1,TRBJ2-7,many,SAKMGSSYEQY
TRBV12-3/TRBV12-4,TRBJ1-2,many,ASTVKGTAYGYT